One sample yielded the 8 T cell receptor beta chains listed below, sequenced in a study of beta chain features in type 1 diabetes. Points from the study as a whole: When Type 1 diabetes patients were examined, their TCRB CDR3s proved moderately but significantly shorter in all four CD4+ subsets.

The whole isolated RNA underwent reverse transcription, so sequencing captured expressed TCRB transcripts. Here immunoSEQ multiplex PCR was the method, and the copy in TCRdb shows in-frame clones only, minus some. Counted here are some 170,000 clones, more than 60% occurring once; the ten biggest clones make up roughly 0.095%. Their antigens are not known. Source material: naive CD4+ T cells from blood. The source is a man aged 25-45 years with type 1 diabetes.

With respect to this clone: The identical CDR3 is also encoded by other nucleotide sequences in the sample. The chain employs TRBV30 and TRBJ2-2; no clear D gene. This CDR3 region has 13 residues. Between the trimmed V and J ends, which lost 2 bases and 1 base, there was a span of 5 bases. In germline, CDR1 is GTSNPN, CDR2 SVGIG (reference sequence). The CDR3 protein is CAWSRQNTGELFF. The CDR3 region has the DNA TGTGCCTGGAGTCGCCAGAACACCGGGGAGCTGTTTTTT.

This CDR3 is CASGEQGGNVLTF. The DNA of the CDR3 is TGTGCCAGTGGAGAACAGGGTGGCAACGTCCTGACTTTC. The chain is built from TRBV19 and TRBJ2-6, with D maybe TRBD1 (6 bases). Germline-derived CDR1 and CDR2 are LNHDA and SQIVND (reference sequence). Trimming removed 8 bases at V and 9 bases at J, with 14 bases between. The CDR3 totals 13 residues.

In regard to this clone: Other DNA sequences in this sample translate to the same CDR3. This chain uses TRBV10-3 with TRBJ2-3; D remains unclear. Between the trimmed V and J ends, which lost 3 bases and 1 base, there was a span of 2 bases. Germline V gene lookup returns CDR1 ENHRY and CDR2 SYGVKD. This CDR3 has 12 residues. This chain's CDR3 is CAISDGTDTQYF. For the CDR3, the DNA is TGTGCCATCAGTGATGGCACAGATACGCAGTATTTT.

A few counts support this clone. This chain connects TRBV6-6 to TRBJ2-7; D unclear. The CDR3 is 13 amino acids. Germline V CDR1 and CDR2: MNHNY, SVGAGI (reference sequence). V lost 2 bases to trimming and J lost 3 bases, with 8 bases between them. In DNA, the CDR3 is TGTGCCAGCAGTTACGCCGGAAACTACGAGCAGTACTTC. It translates to CASSYAGNYEQYF.

This clone was picked up a small number of times. The chain links TRBV5-1 to TRBJ2-3; 7 positions match TRBD1. The CDR3 is made up of 15 amino acids. V lost 3 bases to trimming and J lost 5 bases; unmatched junction nucleotides: 9. Per the germline V gene, CDR1 is SGHRS and CDR2 is YFSETQ. In nucleotides, the CDR3 is TGCGCCAGCAGCTCAAACAGACAGGGAGAAGATACGCAGTATTTT. Protein sequence: CASSSNRQGEDTQYF.

The chain recombines TRBV4-2 with TRBJ2-2; possible D gene TRBD2, 6 bases. With 4 bases removed from V and 2 bases from J, the gap between germline ends came to 17 bases. Germline V lookup: CDR1 LGHNA, CDR2 YNFKEQ. CDR3 length: 17 residues. CDR3: CASSLDPLGSNTGELFF. The CDR3 nucleotides read TGTGCCAGCAGCCTCGATCCTCTCGGGAGTAACACCGGGGAGCTGTTTTTT.

In this sample, this clone turned up a few times. The chain links TRBV2 to TRBJ2-5; 11 bases are a match to TRBD2. V lost 6 bases, J lost 2 bases, and 8 bases stayed unmatched. The CDR3 loop spans 16 amino acids. Germline V CDR1 and CDR2: SNHLY, FYNNEI. The chain's CDR3 is CASSGTSGLHQETQYF. The CDR3 bases are TGTGCCAGCAGCGGGACTAGCGGTTTGCATCAAGAGACCCAGTACTTC.

This clone was observed a few times. V and J are TRBV5-1 and TRBJ1-2, with unresolved D. The CDR3 contains 14 residues. Germline assignment: CDR1 SGHRS and CDR2 YFSETQ. V lost 0 bases and J 5 bases, leaving 11 bases between the germline ends. The CDR3 DNA sequence: TGCGCCAGCAGCTTGGAAAGGCCGCTTTATGGCTACACCTTC. Protein sequence: CASSLERPLYGYTF. The variable domain in full, completed from reference TRBV5-1 and TRBJ1-2, reads KAGVTQTPRYLIKTRGQQVTLSCSPISGHRSVSWYQQTPGQGLQFLFEYFSETQRNKGNFPGRFSGRQFSNSRSEMNVSTLELGDSALYLCASSLERPLYGYTFGSGTRLTVV.